The present TCR beta chain was sequenced within a study of blood T cell repertoires in COVID-19. Study context: The United States, Italy and Spain provided the acute and convalescent COVID-19 samples.

This table comes from immunoSEQ multiplex PCR, and its TCRdb copy is limited to in-frame clones, with some not included. The data hold 200,000 or so clones, with about 86% observed a single time. This CDR3 has 15 amino acids. CDR1 GTSNPN and CDR2 SVGIG come from the germline V gene (reference sequence). The V segment lost 0 bases and the J segment 4 bases; nucleotides outside the gene matches: 8. Cohorts were determined from participant-reported clinical history. The clonotype was recovered from a man aged 40-49 years who had recovered from COVID-19. This chain joins TRBV30 and TRBJ1-2; the match to TRBD1 covers 7 bases. Sequenced input: PBMCs or T cells enriched from blood (not recorded which). The CDR3 is CAWSVLRTGGYGYTF. As DNA, the CDR3 is TGTGCCTGGAGTGTATTAAGGACAGGAGGCTATGGCTACACCTTC.